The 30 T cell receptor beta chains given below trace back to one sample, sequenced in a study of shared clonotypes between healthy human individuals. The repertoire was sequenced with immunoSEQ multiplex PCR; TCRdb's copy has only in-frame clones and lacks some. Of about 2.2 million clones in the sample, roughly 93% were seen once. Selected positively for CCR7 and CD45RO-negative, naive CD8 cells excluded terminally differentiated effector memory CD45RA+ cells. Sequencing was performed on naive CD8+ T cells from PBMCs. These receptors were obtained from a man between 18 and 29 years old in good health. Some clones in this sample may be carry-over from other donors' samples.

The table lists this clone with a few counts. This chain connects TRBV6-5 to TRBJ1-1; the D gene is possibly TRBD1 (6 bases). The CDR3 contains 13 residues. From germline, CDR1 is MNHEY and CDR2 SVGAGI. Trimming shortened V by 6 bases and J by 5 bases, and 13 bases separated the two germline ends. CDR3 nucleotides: TGTGCCAGCAGACAGGGAGCTAAAACTGAAGCTTTCTTT. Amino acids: CASRQGAKTEAFF.

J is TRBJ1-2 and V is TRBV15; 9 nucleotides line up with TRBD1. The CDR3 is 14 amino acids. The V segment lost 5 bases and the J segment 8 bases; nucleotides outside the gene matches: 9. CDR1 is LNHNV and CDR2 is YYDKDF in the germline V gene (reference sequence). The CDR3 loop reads CATSARDRVRGYTF. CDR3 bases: TGTGCCACCAGCGCCCGGGACAGGGTCCGCGGCTACACCTTC.

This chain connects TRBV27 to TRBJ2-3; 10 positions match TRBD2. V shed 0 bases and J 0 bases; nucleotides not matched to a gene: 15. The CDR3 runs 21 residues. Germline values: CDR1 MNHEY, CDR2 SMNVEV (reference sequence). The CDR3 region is CASSLSVWAGSGGKSTDTQYF. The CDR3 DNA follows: TGTGCCAGCAGTTTATCGGTTTGGGCGGGTAGCGGGGGGAAGAGCACAGATACGCAGTATTTT.

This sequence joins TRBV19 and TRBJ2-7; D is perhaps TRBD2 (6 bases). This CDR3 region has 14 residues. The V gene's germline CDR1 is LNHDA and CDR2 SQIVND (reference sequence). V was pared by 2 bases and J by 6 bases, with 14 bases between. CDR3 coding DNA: TGTGCCAGTAGTATACCGGGACTCACTTCCGAGCAGTACTTC. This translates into CASSIPGLTSEQYF.

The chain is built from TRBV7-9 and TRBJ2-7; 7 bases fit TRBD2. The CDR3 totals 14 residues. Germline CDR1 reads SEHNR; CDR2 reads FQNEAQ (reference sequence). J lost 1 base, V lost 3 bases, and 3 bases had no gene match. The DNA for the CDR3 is TGTGCCAGCAGCTTGCGGGAGATATCCTACGAGCAGTACTTC. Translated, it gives CASSLREISYEQYF.

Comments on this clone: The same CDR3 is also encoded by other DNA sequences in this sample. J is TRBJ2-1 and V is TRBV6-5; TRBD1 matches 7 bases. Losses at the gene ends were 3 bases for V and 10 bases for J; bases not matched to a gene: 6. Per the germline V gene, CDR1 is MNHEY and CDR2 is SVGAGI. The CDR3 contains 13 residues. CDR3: CASSYTTGNEQFF. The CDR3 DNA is TGTGCCAGCAGTTATACGACAGGGAACGAGCAGTTCTTC.

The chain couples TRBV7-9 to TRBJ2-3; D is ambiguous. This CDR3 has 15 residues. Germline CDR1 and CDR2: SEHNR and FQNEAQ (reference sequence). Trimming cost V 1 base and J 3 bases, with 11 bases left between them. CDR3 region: CASSLDPTVTDTQYF. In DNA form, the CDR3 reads TGTGCCAGCAGCTTAGACCCGACCGTAACAGATACGCAGTATTTT. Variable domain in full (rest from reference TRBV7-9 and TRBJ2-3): DTGVSQNPRHKITKRGQNVTFRCDPISEHNRLYWYRQTLGQGPEFLTYFQNEAQLEKSRLLSDRFSAERPKGSFSTLEIQRTEQGDSAMYLCASSLDPTVTDTQYFGPGTRLTVL.

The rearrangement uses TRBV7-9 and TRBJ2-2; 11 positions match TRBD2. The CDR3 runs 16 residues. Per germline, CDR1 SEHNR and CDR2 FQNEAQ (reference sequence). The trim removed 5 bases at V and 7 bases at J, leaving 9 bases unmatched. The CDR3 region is CASSTSGRATGGELFF. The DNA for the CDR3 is TGTGCCAGCAGCACTAGCGGGAGAGCAACAGGCGGGGAGCTGTTTTTT.

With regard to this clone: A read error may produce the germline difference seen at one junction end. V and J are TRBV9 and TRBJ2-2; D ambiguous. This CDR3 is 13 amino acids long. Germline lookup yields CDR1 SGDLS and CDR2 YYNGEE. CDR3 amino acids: CASSGPGSGELFF. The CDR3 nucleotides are TGTGCCAGCAGCGGGCCAGGTTCCGGAGAGCTGTTTTTT.

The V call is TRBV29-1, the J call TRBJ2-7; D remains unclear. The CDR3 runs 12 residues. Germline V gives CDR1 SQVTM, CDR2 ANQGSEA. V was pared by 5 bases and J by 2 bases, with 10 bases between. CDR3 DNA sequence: TGCAGCGTTTTGTCCAGTCCCTACGAGCAGTACTTC. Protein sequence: CSVLSSPYEQYF.

The CDR3 nucleotides read TGTGCCAGCAGCTCAGATACAGGGAGGAGGAACACTGAAGCTTTCTTT. Translation gives CASSSDTGRRNTEAFF. V usage is TRBV7-9 and J usage is TRBJ1-1; tentatively, D is TRBD1 (6 bases). The CDR3 runs to 16 residues. V was shortened by 4 bases and J by 1 base, with 16 bases between the two germline ends. Per germline, CDR1 SEHNR and CDR2 FQNEAQ (reference sequence).

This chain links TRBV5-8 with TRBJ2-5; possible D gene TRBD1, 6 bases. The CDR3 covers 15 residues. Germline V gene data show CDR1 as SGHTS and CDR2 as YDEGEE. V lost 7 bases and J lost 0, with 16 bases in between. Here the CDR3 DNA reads TGTGCCAGCCCCCAGGGACAACGGTACCAAGAGACCCAGTACTTC. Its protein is CASPQGQRYQETQYF.

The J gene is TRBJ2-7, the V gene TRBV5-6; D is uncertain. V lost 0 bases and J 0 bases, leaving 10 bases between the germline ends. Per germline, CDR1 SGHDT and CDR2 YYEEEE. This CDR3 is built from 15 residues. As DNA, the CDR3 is TGTGCCAGCAGCTTGGTCCAGGAAAGCTCCTACGAGCAGTACTTC. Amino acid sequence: CASSLVQESSYEQYF.

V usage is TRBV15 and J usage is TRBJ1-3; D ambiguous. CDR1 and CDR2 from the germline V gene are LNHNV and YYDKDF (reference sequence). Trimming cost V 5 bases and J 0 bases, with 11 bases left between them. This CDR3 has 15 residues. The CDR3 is CATSWASGSGNTIYF. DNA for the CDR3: TGTGCCACCAGCTGGGCATCGGGCTCTGGAAACACCATATATTTT.

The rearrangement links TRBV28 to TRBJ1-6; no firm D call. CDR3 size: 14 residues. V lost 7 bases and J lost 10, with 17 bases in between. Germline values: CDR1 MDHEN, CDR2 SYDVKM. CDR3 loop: CASTDATSGSPLHF. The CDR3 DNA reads TGTGCCAGCACCGACGCGACGTCGGGATCACCCCTCCACTTT.

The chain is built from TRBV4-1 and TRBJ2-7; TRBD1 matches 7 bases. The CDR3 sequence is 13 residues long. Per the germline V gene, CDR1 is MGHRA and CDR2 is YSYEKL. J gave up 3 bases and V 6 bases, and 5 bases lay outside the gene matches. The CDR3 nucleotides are TGCGCCAGCAGTAAAGACAGGGTCTACGAGCAGTACTTC. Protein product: CASSKDRVYEQYF.

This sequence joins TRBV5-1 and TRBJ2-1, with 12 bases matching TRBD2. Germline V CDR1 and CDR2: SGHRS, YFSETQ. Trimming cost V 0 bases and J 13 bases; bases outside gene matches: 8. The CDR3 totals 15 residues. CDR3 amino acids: CASSLETSGRELQFF. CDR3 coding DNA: TGCGCCAGCAGCTTGGAGACTAGCGGGAGAGAACTTCAGTTCTTC.

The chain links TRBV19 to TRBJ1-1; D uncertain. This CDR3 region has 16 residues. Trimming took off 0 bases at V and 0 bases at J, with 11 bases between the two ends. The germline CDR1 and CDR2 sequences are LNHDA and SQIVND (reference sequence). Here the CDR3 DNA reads TGTGCCAGTAGTATAGATCTATTGACCATGAACACTGAAGCTTTCTTT. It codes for CASSIDLLTMNTEAFF.

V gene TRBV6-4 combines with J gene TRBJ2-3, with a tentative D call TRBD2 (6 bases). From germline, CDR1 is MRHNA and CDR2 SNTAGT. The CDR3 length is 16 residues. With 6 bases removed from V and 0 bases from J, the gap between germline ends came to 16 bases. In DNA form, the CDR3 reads TGTGCCAGCAGCGTGTCGGGACTTCGTAGCACAGATACGCAGTATTTT. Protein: CASSVSGLRSTDTQYF.

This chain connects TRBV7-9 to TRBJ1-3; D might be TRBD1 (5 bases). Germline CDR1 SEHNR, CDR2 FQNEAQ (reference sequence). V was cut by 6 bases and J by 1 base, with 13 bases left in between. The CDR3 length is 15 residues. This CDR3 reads CASSRPGASGNTIYF. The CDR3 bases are TGTGCCAGCAGTCGCCCCGGGGCGTCTGGAAACACCATATATTTT.

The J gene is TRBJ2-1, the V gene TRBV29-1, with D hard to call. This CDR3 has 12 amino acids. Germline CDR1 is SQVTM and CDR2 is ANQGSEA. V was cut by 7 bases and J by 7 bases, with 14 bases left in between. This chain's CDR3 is CSGRALANEQFF. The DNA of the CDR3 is TGCAGCGGTCGTGCCCTCGCGAATGAGCAGTTCTTC.

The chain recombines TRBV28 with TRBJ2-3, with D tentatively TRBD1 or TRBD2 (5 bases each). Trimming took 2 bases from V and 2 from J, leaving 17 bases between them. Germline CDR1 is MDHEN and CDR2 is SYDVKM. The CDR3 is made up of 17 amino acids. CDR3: CASSLQGRLAPTDTQYF. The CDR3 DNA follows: TGTGCCAGCAGTTTACAGGGACGCCTTGCCCCCACAGATACGCAGTATTTT.

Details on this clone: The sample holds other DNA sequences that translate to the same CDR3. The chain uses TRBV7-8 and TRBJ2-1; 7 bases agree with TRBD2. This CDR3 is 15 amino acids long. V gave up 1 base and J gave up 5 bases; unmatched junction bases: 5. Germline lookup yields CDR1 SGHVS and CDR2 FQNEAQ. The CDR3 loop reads CASSLGLAANNEQFF. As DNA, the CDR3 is TGTGCCAGCAGCTTAGGGCTAGCGGCTAACAATGAGCAGTTCTTC.

CDR3 sequence reads: CASSLKDSERVRNEKLFF. Here the CDR3 DNA reads TGTGCCAGCAGCTTAAAAGACAGCGAGCGAGTCCGTAATGAAAAACTGTTTTTT. This chain connects TRBV7-2 to TRBJ1-4; possible D gene TRBD1, 5 bases. The CDR3 sequence is 18 residues long. Germline loops: CDR1 SGHTA, CDR2 FQGNSA. V was shortened by 2 bases and J by 4 bases, with 20 bases between the two germline ends.

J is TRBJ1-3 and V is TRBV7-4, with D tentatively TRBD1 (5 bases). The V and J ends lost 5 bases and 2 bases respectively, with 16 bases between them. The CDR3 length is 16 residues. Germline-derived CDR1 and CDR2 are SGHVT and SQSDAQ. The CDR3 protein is CASSPRQSDTGNTIYF. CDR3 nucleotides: TGTGCCAGCAGCCCCCGACAGAGCGACACTGGAAACACCATATATTTT.

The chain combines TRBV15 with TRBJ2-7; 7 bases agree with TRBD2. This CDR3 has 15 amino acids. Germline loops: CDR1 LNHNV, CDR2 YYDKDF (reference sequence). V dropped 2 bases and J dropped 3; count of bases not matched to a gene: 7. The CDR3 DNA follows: TGTGCCACCAGCAGAAGCGGGACCCAAGGCTACGAGCAGTACTTC. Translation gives CATSRSGTQGYEQYF.

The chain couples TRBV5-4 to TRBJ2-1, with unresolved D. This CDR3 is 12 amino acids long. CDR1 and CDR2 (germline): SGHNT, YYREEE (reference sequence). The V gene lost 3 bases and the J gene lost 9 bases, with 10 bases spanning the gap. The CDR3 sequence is CASSSQVGEQFF. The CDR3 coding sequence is TGTGCCAGCAGCTCGCAGGTGGGTGAGCAGTTCTTC.

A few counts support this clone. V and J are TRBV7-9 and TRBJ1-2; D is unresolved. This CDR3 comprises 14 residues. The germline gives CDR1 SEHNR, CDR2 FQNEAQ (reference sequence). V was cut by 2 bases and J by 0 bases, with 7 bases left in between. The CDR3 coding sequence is TGTGCCAGCAGCTTATCGGAAGCTAACTATGGCTACACCTTC. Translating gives CASSLSEANYGYTF.

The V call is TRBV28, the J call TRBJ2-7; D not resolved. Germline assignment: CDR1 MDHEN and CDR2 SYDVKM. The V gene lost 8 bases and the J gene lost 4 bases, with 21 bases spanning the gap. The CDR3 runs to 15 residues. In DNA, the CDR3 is TGTGCCAGCTCTTTTAGTCAGGCGTCCGATTACGAGCAGTACTTC. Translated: CASSFSQASDYEQYF.

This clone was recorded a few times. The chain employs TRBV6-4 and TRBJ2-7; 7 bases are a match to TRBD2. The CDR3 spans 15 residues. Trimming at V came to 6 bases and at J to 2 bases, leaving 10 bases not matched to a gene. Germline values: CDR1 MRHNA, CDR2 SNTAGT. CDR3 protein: CASRVAGQYTYEQYF. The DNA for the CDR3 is TGTGCCAGCAGGGTAGCGGGCCAGTATACCTACGAGCAGTACTTC.